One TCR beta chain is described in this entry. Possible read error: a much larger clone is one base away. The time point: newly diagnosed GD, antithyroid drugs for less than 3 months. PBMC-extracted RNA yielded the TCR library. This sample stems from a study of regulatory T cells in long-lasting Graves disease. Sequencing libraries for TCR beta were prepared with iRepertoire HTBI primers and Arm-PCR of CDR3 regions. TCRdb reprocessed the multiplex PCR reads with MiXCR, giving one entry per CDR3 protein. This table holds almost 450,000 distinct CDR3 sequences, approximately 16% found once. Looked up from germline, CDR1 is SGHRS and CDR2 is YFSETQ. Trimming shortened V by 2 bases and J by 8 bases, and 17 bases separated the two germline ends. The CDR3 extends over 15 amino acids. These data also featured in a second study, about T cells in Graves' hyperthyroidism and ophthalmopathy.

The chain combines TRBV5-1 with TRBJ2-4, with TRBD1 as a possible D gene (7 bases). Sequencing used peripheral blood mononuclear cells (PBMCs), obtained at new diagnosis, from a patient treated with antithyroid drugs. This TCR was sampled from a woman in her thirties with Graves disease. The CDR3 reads CASSFGGGTAYIQYF. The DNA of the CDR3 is TGCGCCAGCAGCTTCGGGGGCGGGACAGCATACATTCAGTACTTC.